This TCR beta chain was sequenced for a study of T cell changes during pregnancy in multiple sclerosis. The protocol was immunoSEQ multiplex PCR, while the TCRdb copy is restricted to in-frame clones and leaves out a portion. The sample yields tens of thousands of clones, less than 95% seen once. The origin of this receptor is a female donor with multiple sclerosis, enrolled in a pregnancy study. Sequences were derived from peripheral blood, sampled before pregnancy.

The CDR3 nucleotides read TGTGCCAGCAGCGGCGCGGGGCCGACAGCTTTCTTT. Translation gives CASSGAGPTAFF. V and J are TRBV9 and TRBJ1-1, with a possible D match to TRBD1 (5 bases). CDR3 size: 12 residues. CDR1 and CDR2 (germline): SGDLS, YYNGEE. The V gene lost 3 bases and the J gene lost 10 bases, with 13 bases spanning the gap.